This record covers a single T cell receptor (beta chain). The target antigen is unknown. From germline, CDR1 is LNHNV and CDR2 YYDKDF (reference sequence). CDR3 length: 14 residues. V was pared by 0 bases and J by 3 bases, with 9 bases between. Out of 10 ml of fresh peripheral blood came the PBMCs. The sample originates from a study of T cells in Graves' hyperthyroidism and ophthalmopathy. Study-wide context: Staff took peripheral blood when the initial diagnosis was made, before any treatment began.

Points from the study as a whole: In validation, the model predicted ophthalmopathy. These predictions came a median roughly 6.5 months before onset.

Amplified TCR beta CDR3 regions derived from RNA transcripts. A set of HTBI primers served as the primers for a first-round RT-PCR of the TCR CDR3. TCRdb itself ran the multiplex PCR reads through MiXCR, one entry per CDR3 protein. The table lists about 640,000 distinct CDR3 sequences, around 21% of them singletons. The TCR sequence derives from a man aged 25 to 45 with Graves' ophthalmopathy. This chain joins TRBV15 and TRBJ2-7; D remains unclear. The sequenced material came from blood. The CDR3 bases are TGTGCCACCAGCAGAGATGAGGCCAGCTACGAGCAGTACTTC. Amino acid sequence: CATSRDEASYEQYF.